These T cell receptor beta chains were read from a single sample in a study of regulatory T cells in long-lasting Graves disease. One entry per CDR3 protein results from TCRdb running MiXCR on the multiplex PCR reads. The data hold 310,000 or so distinct CDR3 sequences, with around a fifth observed a single time. Specimen: peripheral blood mononuclear cells (PBMCs), collected when the disease was refractory, from a patient treated with antithyroid drugs. These receptors all come from a female donor with Graves disease. Each CDR3 is given with its conserved first and last residue. The order of the fields is D gene, V gene, clone size, J gene, CDR3 DNA, CDR3 protein. D genes are given only for firm matches. Not all rows give a size; the values are once, few, many and, for expanded clones, a class.

d_gene: .
v_gene: TRBV5-5
abundance: few
j_gene: TRBJ1-2
CDR3nt: TGTGCCAGCAGCTTGGGCCACAGGGATCCTTACTATGGCTACACCTTC
CDR3aa: CASSLGHRDPYYGYTF

d_gene: TRBD1
v_gene: TRBV5-5
abundance: few
j_gene: TRBJ1-6
CDR3nt: TGTGCCAGCACCTTAGGGACAGGAACTTCTTCACCCCTCCACTTT
CDR3aa: CASTLGTGTSSPLHF

d_gene: TRBD1
v_gene: TRBV7-9
abundance: .
j_gene: TRBJ1-2
CDR3nt: TGTGCCAGCAGCTTAACAGGGGGCAACGGCTACACCTTC
CDR3aa: CASSLTGGNGYTF

d_gene: .
v_gene: TRBV4-1
abundance: .
j_gene: TRBJ1-3
CDR3nt: TGCGCCAGCAGCCAACCTGATGGAAACACCATATATTTT
CDR3aa: CASSQPDGNTIYF

d_gene: .
v_gene: TRBV30
abundance: many
j_gene: TRBJ1-2
CDR3nt: TGTGCCTGGAGTGTACGATTCGTAGGCTACACCTTC
CDR3aa: CAWSVRFVGYTF

d_gene: TRBD1
v_gene: TRBV7-9
abundance: many
j_gene: TRBJ2-5
CDR3nt: TGTGCCAGCAGCATCCGGGACAGGGAGTACCAAGAGACCCAGTACTTC
CDR3aa: CASSIRDREYQETQYF

d_gene: .
v_gene: TRBV19
abundance: many
j_gene: TRBJ2-5
CDR3nt: TGTGCCAGTGGAGGACTGGCAGGCGGATCGGAGACCCAGTACTTC
CDR3aa: CASGGLAGGSETQYF

d_gene: TRBD1
v_gene: TRBV3-1
abundance: .
j_gene: TRBJ1-2
CDR3nt: TGTGCCAGCAGCCACAGGGGGCAGGGTGGCTACACCTTC
CDR3aa: CASSHRGQGGYTF

d_gene: TRBD1
v_gene: TRBV2
abundance: .
j_gene: TRBJ1-1
CDR3nt: TGTGCCAGCAGCACCGGGACAGGGGGATGGAACACTGAAGCTTTCTTT
CDR3aa: CASSTGTGGWNTEAFF

d_gene: TRBD1
v_gene: TRBV14
abundance: .
j_gene: TRBJ1-6
CDR3nt: TGTGCCAGCAGCCATCGACAGGGAACCTATAGAGAGGGCTCACCCCTCCACTTT
CDR3aa: CASSHRQGTYREGSPLHF

d_gene: .
v_gene: TRBV19
abundance: .
j_gene: TRBJ1-1
CDR3nt: TGTGCCAGTAGTATCGGGTTTGGACAGATGAACACTGAAGCTTTCTTT
CDR3aa: CASSIGFGQMNTEAFF

d_gene: TRBD1
v_gene: TRBV29-1
abundance: many
j_gene: TRBJ1-1
CDR3nt: TGCAGCGTAGACAGGGCGGATGCCACTGAAGCTTTCTTT
CDR3aa: CSVDRADATEAFF

d_gene: TRBD2
v_gene: TRBV2
abundance: many
j_gene: TRBJ2-2
CDR3nt: TGTGCCAGCAGGACCGGGGGGAGGACGAACACCGGGGAGCTGTTTTTT
CDR3aa: CASRTGGRTNTGELFF

d_gene: TRBD1
v_gene: TRBV20-1
abundance: .
j_gene: TRBJ1-6
CDR3nt: TGCAGTGCTAGAGGACAAGGACAGGGGTATTCACCCCTCCACTTT
CDR3aa: CSARGQGQGYSPLHF

d_gene: TRBD1
v_gene: TRBV5-1
abundance: few
j_gene: TRBJ1-1
CDR3nt: TGCGCCAGCAGCTTCGGACAGGGCTCTGAAGCTTTCTTT
CDR3aa: CASSFGQGSEAFF

d_gene: TRBD2
v_gene: TRBV7-8
abundance: .
j_gene: TRBJ2-7
CDR3nt: TGTGCCAGCAGCCAGGGATCGGGGGGGGCCCCCTACGAGCAGTACTTC
CDR3aa: CASSQGSGGAPYEQYF

d_gene: TRBD1
v_gene: TRBV7-6
abundance: .
j_gene: TRBJ1-3
CDR3nt: TGTGCCAGCAGCTTGGAGGGGGCATTTGGAAACACCATATATTTT
CDR3aa: CASSLEGAFGNTIYF

d_gene: .
v_gene: TRBV20-1
abundance: .
j_gene: TRBJ2-7
CDR3nt: TGCAGTGCTAGTTATAGGGAGTACTACGAGCAGTACTTC
CDR3aa: CSASYREYYEQYF

d_gene: TRBD1
v_gene: TRBV19
abundance: few
j_gene: TRBJ1-2
CDR3nt: TGTGCCAGTAGAACCGGGACAGGGGGCCACTATGGCTACACCTTC
CDR3aa: CASRTGTGGHYGYTF

d_gene: .
v_gene: TRBV12-3/TRBV12-4
abundance: many
j_gene: TRBJ1-6
CDR3nt: TGTGCCAGCAGTTTAAAGTATAGGGCTGCTAATTCACCCCTCCACTTT
CDR3aa: CASSLKYRAANSPLHF

d_gene: .
v_gene: TRBV2
abundance: many
j_gene: TRBJ2-1
CDR3nt: TGTGCCAGCAGGGAGGTCAGAGGGGGAGGGAATGAGCAGTTCTTC
CDR3aa: CASREVRGGGNEQFF

d_gene: .
v_gene: TRBV7-2
abundance: .
j_gene: TRBJ2-2
CDR3nt: TGTGCCAGCAGCTTAGGGTCCAGGTTGAACACCGGGGAGCTGTTTTTT
CDR3aa: CASSLGSRLNTGELFF

d_gene: .
v_gene: TRBV28
abundance: many
j_gene: TRBJ1-2
CDR3nt: TGTGCCAGCAGCCCCCGGGCCTCTGGCTACACCTTC
CDR3aa: CASSPRASGYTF

d_gene: TRBD1
v_gene: TRBV28
abundance: many
j_gene: TRBJ2-7
CDR3nt: TGTGCCAGCAGAGACAGGGGAGGCTCCTACGAGCAGTACTTC
CDR3aa: CASRDRGGSYEQYF

d_gene: .
v_gene: TRBV29-1
abundance: many
j_gene: TRBJ1-1
CDR3nt: TGCAGCGTTGGTCGGGCGAACACTGAAGCTTTCTTT
CDR3aa: CSVGRANTEAFF

d_gene: .
v_gene: TRBV7-9
abundance: many
j_gene: TRBJ1-4
CDR3nt: TGTGCCAGCAGCTTCAGCACGGAAAAACTGTTTTTT
CDR3aa: CASSFSTEKLFF

d_gene: TRBD1
v_gene: TRBV5-1
abundance: many
j_gene: TRBJ2-2
CDR3nt: TGCGCCAGCAGCAAGGCCGGGACAGAAAGCAGGGAGCTGTTTTTT
CDR3aa: CASSKAGTESRELFF

d_gene: .
v_gene: TRBV12-3/TRBV12-4
abundance: many
j_gene: TRBJ2-6
CDR3nt: TGTGCCAGCAGTTTAAGAGCTGGGGCCAACGTCCTGACTTTC
CDR3aa: CASSLRAGANVLTF

d_gene: .
v_gene: TRBV7-7
abundance: .
j_gene: TRBJ2-5
CDR3nt: TGTGCTAGCAGCACTCAGCGAGAAGAGACCCAGTACTTC
CDR3aa: CASSTQREETQYF

d_gene: TRBD2
v_gene: TRBV11-1
abundance: many
j_gene: TRBJ2-5
CDR3nt: TGTGCCAGCAGCTTACGGACTAGCGGAGCGGGGCAAGAGACCCAGTACTTC
CDR3aa: CASSLRTSGAGQETQYF

d_gene: TRBD1
v_gene: TRBV6-1
abundance: many
j_gene: TRBJ1-2
CDR3nt: TGTGCCAGCAGTGATCGACAGGGCATGAGCTATGGCTACACCTTC
CDR3aa: CASSDRQGMSYGYTF

d_gene: TRBD1
v_gene: TRBV6-5
abundance: many
j_gene: TRBJ2-5
CDR3nt: TGTGCCAGCAGTTACCCCGCAGACAGGGGCCAAGAGACCCAGTACTTC
CDR3aa: CASSYPADRGQETQYF

d_gene: TRBD2
v_gene: TRBV2
abundance: .
j_gene: TRBJ2-1
CDR3nt: TGTGCCAGCAGACTATCAGCGGGGGGATTATACAATGAGCAGTTCTTC
CDR3aa: CASRLSAGGLYNEQFF

d_gene: .
v_gene: TRBV11-2
abundance: many
j_gene: TRBJ2-5
CDR3nt: TGTGCCAGCAGCTACAGGGTGGGGGAGACCCAGTACTTC
CDR3aa: CASSYRVGETQYF

d_gene: TRBD2
v_gene: TRBV9
abundance: many
j_gene: TRBJ2-7
CDR3nt: TGTGCCAGCAGCGCCGGGACTAGCGGCTACGAGCAGTACTTC
CDR3aa: CASSAGTSGYEQYF

d_gene: .
v_gene: TRBV30
abundance: .
j_gene: TRBJ1-1
CDR3nt: TGTGCCTGGACCCATTTACAGGCTTACACTGAAGCTTTCTTT
CDR3aa: CAWTHLQAYTEAFF

d_gene: TRBD1
v_gene: TRBV12-3/TRBV12-4
abundance: many
j_gene: TRBJ1-1
CDR3nt: TGTGCCAGCAGTTTTCAATGGACAGGGCCCAACACTGAAGCTTTCTTT
CDR3aa: CASSFQWTGPNTEAFF

d_gene: .
v_gene: TRBV30
abundance: many
j_gene: TRBJ1-1
CDR3nt: TGTGCCTGGCGGGTGAACACTGAAGCTTTCTTT
CDR3aa: CAWRVNTEAFF

d_gene: TRBD2
v_gene: TRBV6-1
abundance: many
j_gene: TRBJ2-5
CDR3nt: TGTGCCAGCAGAAAACGGGGACTAGCGTATGTCGTGGAGACCCAGTACTTC
CDR3aa: CASRKRGLAYVVETQYF

d_gene: TRBD1
v_gene: TRBV5-1
abundance: few
j_gene: TRBJ2-6
CDR3nt: TGCGCCAGCGTCCACGGGCCAGGGGGCGCGACAGGGGCCAACGTCCTGACTTTC
CDR3aa: CASVHGPGGATGANVLTF

d_gene: TRBD1
v_gene: TRBV11-1
abundance: many
j_gene: TRBJ2-7
CDR3nt: TGTGCCAGCAGCCACCGGGACAGGGGGCTCTACGAGCAGTACTTC
CDR3aa: CASSHRDRGLYEQYF